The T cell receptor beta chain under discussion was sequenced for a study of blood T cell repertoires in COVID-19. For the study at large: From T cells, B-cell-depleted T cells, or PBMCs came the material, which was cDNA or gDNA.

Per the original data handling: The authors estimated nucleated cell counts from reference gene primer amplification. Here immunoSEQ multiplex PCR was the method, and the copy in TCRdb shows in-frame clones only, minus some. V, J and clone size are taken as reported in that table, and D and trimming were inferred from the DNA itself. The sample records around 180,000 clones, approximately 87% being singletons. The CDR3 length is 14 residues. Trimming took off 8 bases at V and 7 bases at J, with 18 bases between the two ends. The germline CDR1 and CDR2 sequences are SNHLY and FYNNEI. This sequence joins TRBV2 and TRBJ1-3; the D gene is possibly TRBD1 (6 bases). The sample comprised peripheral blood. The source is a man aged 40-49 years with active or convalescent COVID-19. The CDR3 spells CASRLSMGANTIYF. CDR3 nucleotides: TGTGCCAGCCGCCTCTCTATGGGGGCGAACACCATATATTTT.